The source of this T cell receptor beta chain is a study of T cells in Graves' hyperthyroidism and ophthalmopathy. General study results and limits: Most expanded thyroid clonotypes above 0.001 recurred in blood.

Graves' hyperthyroidism qualified as stable when ophthalmopathy did not progress within 18 months. Clinical symptoms, serum thyroxine and TRAb, thyroid ultrasound and orbital computed tomography together formed the diagnostic basis. In the case of this clonotype: No antigen is known for it.

Amplification of TCR beta CDR3 regions was performed using RNA transcripts as template. The HTBI primer set was used in a first-round RT-PCR of the TCR CDR3. Each CDR3 protein gets one entry after TCRdb re-called the multiplex PCR reads with MiXCR. The table lists approximately 480,000 distinct CDR3 sequences, about a fifth of them singletons. V lost 11 bases and J lost 6, with 22 bases in between. Germline assignment: CDR1 MNHNS and CDR2 SASEGT. There are 14 residues in the CDR3. The sequenced material came from blood. This TCR was sampled from a man aged 18 to 30 with Graves' hyperthyroidism. The chain has TRBV6-1 and TRBJ1-1; D gene ambiguous. The CDR3 region is CAGIYPLTPAEAFF. DNA for the CDR3: TGTGCCGGAATCTACCCATTAACCCCAGCTGAAGCTTTCTTT.